Below are 24 T cell receptor beta chains sequenced from a single sample in a study of cytomegalovirus exposure and HLA in healthy donors. PCR amplification relied on 60 Vbeta primers (plus 13 Jbeta primers). Sequenced by immunoSEQ multiplex PCR; TCRdb stores in-frame clones only, minus some. Here the sample spans about 78,000 clones, around three quarters being singletons. The sequenced material came from PBMCs. These TCRs come from a male donor in good health and CMV-seronegative.

V usage is TRBV14 and J usage is TRBJ2-7, with TRBD2 as a possible D gene (6 bases). This CDR3 region has 15 residues. Germline V CDR1 and CDR2: SGHDN, FVKESK. With 0 bases removed from V and 6 bases from J, the gap between germline ends came to 15 bases. For the CDR3, the DNA is TGTGCCAGCAGCCAAGACGTGGGGGAGGTAAGCGAGCAGTACTTC. Translation gives CASSQDVGEVSEQYF.

V gene TRBV18 combines with J gene TRBJ1-1; no reliable D call. This CDR3 comprises 15 residues. V was pared by 2 bases and J by 3 bases, with 13 bases between. The germline gives CDR1 KGHSH, CDR2 LQKENI. The CDR3, as DNA: TGTGCCAGCTCACCATACTACCAGGAGGACACTGAAGCTTTCTTT. It translates to CASSPYYQEDTEAFF.

The chain links TRBV27 to TRBJ1-1, with D perhaps matching TRBD1 (6 bases). Between the trimmed V and J ends, which lost 4 bases and 1 base, there was a span of 10 bases. The CDR3 is 14 residues long. Germline V lookup: CDR1 MNHEY, CDR2 SMNVEV (reference sequence). Here the CDR3 DNA reads TGTGCCAGCAGTTGGGGCAGGGGGAACACTGAAGCTTTCTTT. Protein: CASSWGRGNTEAFF.

The chain recombines TRBV9 with TRBJ1-6; no firm D call. The germline CDR1 and CDR2 sequences are SGDLS and YYNGEE. Trimming left V 0 bases short and J 11 bases short, with 12 bases between. This CDR3 is built from 14 residues. DNA for the CDR3: TGTGCCAGCAGCGTAGCTAGAGAGGGTCCACCCCTCCACTTT. Its protein is CASSVAREGPPLHF.

The gene calls are TRBV23-1 and TRBJ1-5; 7 bases align to TRBD1. TRBV23-1 is flagged as an ORF with uncertain function. The CDR3 runs 16 residues. V shed 0 bases, J shed 4 bases, and the junction held 6 bases outside the gene matches. The CDR3: CASSQSRTGPNQPQHF. The CDR3 nucleotides read TGCGCCAGCAGTCAATCCAGGACAGGCCCTAATCAGCCCCAGCATTTT.

CDR3 sequence (DNA): TGCGCCAGCAGCTTGGACCCCGCTAGCCGAACTGGAAACACCATATATTTT. Protein: CASSLDPASRTGNTIYF. The chain carries TRBV5-1 and TRBJ1-3; D unclear. CDR3 length equals 17 residues. CDR1 and CDR2 (germline): SGHRS, YFSETQ. The V gene lost 0 bases and the J gene lost 2 bases, with 15 bases spanning the gap.

The gene calls are TRBV15 and TRBJ2-5, with D hard to call. Trimming shortened V by 0 bases and J by 2 bases, and 10 bases separated the two germline ends. CDR1 and CDR2 (germline): LNHNV, YYDKDF (reference sequence). This CDR3 is built from 15 residues. The CDR3 reads CATSRDLGGQETQYF. In nucleotides, the CDR3 is TGTGCCACCAGCAGAGATCTTGGCGGACAAGAGACCCAGTACTTC.

The chain couples TRBV5-1 to TRBJ2-5; TRBD2 is a possible D gene (5 bases). Germline loops: CDR1 SGHRS, CDR2 YFSETQ. The CDR3 spans 14 residues. The V gene lost 1 base and the J gene lost 3 bases, with 10 bases spanning the gap. CDR3 in DNA: TGCGCCAGCAGCTTGATGGGGAGAGAAGAGACCCAGTACTTC. Encoded protein: CASSLMGREETQYF. The whole variable domain, filled in from reference TRBV5-1 and TRBJ2-5, reads KAGVTQTPRYLIKTRGQQVTLSCSPISGHRSVSWYQQTPGQGLQFLFEYFSETQRNKGNFPGRFSGRQFSNSRSEMNVSTLELGDSALYLCASSLMGREETQYFGPGTRLLVL.

This clone was observed a few times. The chain carries TRBV7-2 and TRBJ2-5; D gene uncertain. Near its end, the DNA agrees better with TRBJ2-7, so the J call may be wrong. From germline, CDR1 is SGHTA and CDR2 FQGNSA. This CDR3 has 15 residues. This CDR3 is CASSLGHAGPYEQYF. DNA of the CDR3: TGTGCCAGCAGCTTAGGGCACGCAGGCCCCTACGAGCAGTACTTC.

This clone was counted once. The rearrangement links TRBV28 to TRBJ2-2; a weak D match, TRBD2 (5 bases). The germline V gene encodes CDR1 MDHEN and CDR2 SYDVKM. The CDR3 is made up of 16 amino acids. The germline V and J ends were trimmed by 2 bases and 0 bases, with 10 bases remaining between them. The CDR3 reads CASSLESGPNTGELFF. The CDR3 nucleotides are TGTGCCAGCAGTTTAGAGAGCGGACCGAACACCGGGGAGCTGTTTTTT.

The chain recombines TRBV5-5 with TRBJ2-5; D is unclear. V gave up 0 bases and J gave up 5 bases, with 11 bases separating them. This CDR3 has 14 amino acids. Germline lookup yields CDR1 SGHKS and CDR2 YYEKEE (reference sequence). CDR3 sequence (DNA): TGTGCCAGCAGCTTGGATCTGGGCAGGGAGACCCAGTACTTC. Amino acid sequence: CASSLDLGRETQYF. Full variable domain (remainder filled in from reference TRBV5-5 and TRBJ2-5): DAGVTQSPTHLIKTRGQQVTLRCSPISGHKSVSWYQQVLGQGPQFIFQYYEKEERGRGNFPDRFSARQFPNYSSELNVNALLLGDSALYLCASSLDLGRETQYFGPGTRLLVL.

This sequence joins TRBV5-4 and TRBJ2-2, with D perhaps TRBD1 (6 bases). V dropped 4 bases and J dropped 3 bases, with 10 bases sitting between them. Germline lookup yields CDR1 SGHNT and CDR2 YYREEE (reference sequence). This CDR3 has 14 amino acids. CDR3 in amino acids: CASSTGQHTGELFF. Written as DNA, the CDR3 is TGTGCCAGCAGCACCGGACAGCACACCGGGGAGCTGTTTTTT.

About this clone: Germline is not matched at one junction end, which may reflect a read error. The V and J genes are TRBV7-9 and TRBJ2-7, with 13 bases identical to TRBD2. The CDR3 is made up of 19 amino acids. CDR1 SEHNR and CDR2 FQNEAQ come from the germline V gene (reference sequence). CDR3 DNA: TGTTCCAGCAGCCGCACCAGGGGACTAGCGGGGACGTGGGATACCGAGCAGTACTTC. The encoded protein is CSSSRTRGLAGTWDTEQYF.

This clone was observed a handful of times. This chain connects TRBV6-1 to TRBJ1-5; 7 bases map to TRBD1. Looked up from germline, CDR1 is MNHNS and CDR2 is SASEGT. The CDR3 has 16 amino acids. Unmatched junction bases numbered 5, after V lost 2 bases and J lost 1 base. CDR3: CASSENLGQSNQPQHF. As DNA, the CDR3 is TGTGCCAGCAGTGAAAACTTGGGACAGAGCAATCAGCCCCAGCATTTT.

The chain is built from TRBV4-3 and TRBJ2-3; 9 bases are shared with TRBD2. The germline gives CDR1 LGHNA, CDR2 YSLEER. The V gene end was trimmed by 0 bases and the J gene end by 1 base; junction bases not matched to a gene: 5. The CDR3 spans 17 residues. Written as DNA, the CDR3 is TGCGCCAGCAGCCAAGAGAGGGAGCGGGGGGGCACAGATACGCAGTATTTT. It codes for CASSQERERGGTDTQYF.

A single count supports this clone. The chain is built from TRBV2 and TRBJ1-1; D gene unclear. With 4 bases removed from V and 4 bases from J, the gap between germline ends came to 13 bases. Germline V lookup: CDR1 SNHLY, CDR2 FYNNEI. CDR3 length equals 14 residues. CDR3 nucleotide sequence: TGTGCCAGCAGTGCATTCGAGGGTACCACTGAAGCTTTCTTT. Translated, it gives CASSAFEGTTEAFF.

This clone has only a few counts. V usage is TRBV10-3 and J usage is TRBJ1-2, with D uncertain. Between the trimmed V and J ends, which lost 4 bases and 2 bases, there was a span of 14 bases. This CDR3 spans 15 amino acids. The germline gives CDR1 ENHRY, CDR2 SYGVKD. The CDR3: CAISAATTQNYGYTF. The DNA for the CDR3 is TGTGCCATCAGTGCAGCCACGACACAAAACTATGGCTACACCTTC.

The chain combines TRBV5-6 with TRBJ2-7; the D gene is possibly TRBD2 (6 bases). Per germline, CDR1 SGHDT and CDR2 YYEEEE. V was clipped by 1 base and J by 9 bases, with 26 bases between them. The CDR3 spans 17 residues. In DNA, the CDR3 is TGTGCCAGCAGCTTGTACCCCTCTCTACGGGGGACCCTCGGGCAGTACTTC. It is translated as CASSLYPSLRGTLGQYF.

V gene TRBV28 combines with J gene TRBJ1-4, with 7 bases that match TRBD1. Germline CDR1 is MDHEN and CDR2 is SYDVKM. V shed 4 bases and J 5 bases; nucleotides not matched to a gene: 4. This CDR3 contains 14 residues. CDR3 in DNA: TGTGCCAGCAGTTCAGGGGGGATGAATGAAAAACTGTTTTTT. Protein: CASSSGGMNEKLFF. The variable domain in full, completed from reference TRBV28 and TRBJ1-4, reads DVKVTQSSRYLVKRTGEKVFLECVQDMDHENMFWYRQDPGLGLRLIYFSYDVKMKEKGDIPEGYSVSREKKERFSLILESASTNQTSMYLCASSSGGMNEKLFFGSGTQLSVL.

The chain has TRBV2 and TRBJ1-1, with 9 bases that match TRBD1. Trimming cost V 4 bases and J 1 base; bases outside gene matches: 7. CDR1 is SNHLY and CDR2 is FYNNEI in the germline V gene. This CDR3 spans 16 amino acids. CDR3 residues: CASSGSGQGRNTEAFF. The CDR3 DNA follows: TGTGCCAGCAGTGGATCAGGACAGGGGAGGAACACTGAAGCTTTCTTT.

V usage is TRBV18 and J usage is TRBJ1-2, with TRBD1 matching 9 bases. Germline values: CDR1 KGHSH, CDR2 LQKENI. V dropped 1 base and J dropped 6; count of bases not matched to a gene: 6. The length of the CDR3 is 15 residues. The CDR3: CASSPRQGGSDGYTF. CDR3 nucleotides: TGTGCCAGCTCACCACGACAGGGGGGGAGTGATGGCTACACCTTC.

This chain connects TRBV12-5 to TRBJ2-7; D gene unclear. Germline values: CDR1 LGHNT, CDR2 FRNRAP. Trimming took off 4 bases at V and 3 bases at J, with 10 bases between the two ends. CDR3 length equals 13 residues. The DNA for the CDR3 is TGTGCTAGTGGTTATGGGCAGAGCTACGAGCAGTACTTC. Its protein is CASGYGQSYEQYF. Drawing the rest from reference TRBV12-5 and TRBJ2-7, the complete variable domain is DARVTQTPRHKVTEMGQEVTMRCQPILGHNTVFWYRQTMMQGLELLAYFRNRAPLDDSGMPKDRFSAEMPDATLATLKIQPSEPRDSAVYFCASGYGQSYEQYFGPGTRLTVT.

This clone was seen a single time. One junction end does not reproduce the germline sequence, and a read error may be involved. The J gene is TRBJ1-4, the V gene TRBV6-6, with unresolved D. Germline V gene sequence: CDR1 MNHNY, CDR2 SVGAGI (reference sequence). This CDR3 is 15 amino acids long. The DNA of the CDR3 is TGTGCCAGCAGTTTCCGGGGATCAACTAATGGAAAACTGTTTTTT. As protein: CASSFRGSTNGKLFF.

This chain uses TRBV7-9 with TRBJ2-5; 11 bases align to TRBD2. The CDR3 sequence is 15 residues long. Trimming removed 4 bases from V and 5 bases from J; junction bases left unmatched: 6. The germline gives CDR1 SEHNR, CDR2 FQNEAQ (reference sequence). CDR3 region: CASSYTSGSQETQYF. CDR3 DNA: TGTGCCAGCAGCTACACTAGCGGGAGTCAGGAGACCCAGTACTTC.